This T cell receptor beta chain is from a study of vaccination and CD4 T cells after COVID-19. Cultured CD4+ T cells had their DNA profiled by the Oncomine TCR Beta short-read assay. TCRdb fed the PCR reads into MiXCR, producing one record per CDR3 protein. The repertoire holds fewer than 15,000 distinct CDR3 sequences, with roughly 60% as singletons. Treatment described: roughly 11-day PBMC culture with coronavirus spike peptide pools or control peptides (ViraFEST assay). This clonotype was seen once. What it binds is unknown. The specimen was cultured CD4+ T cells from blood, collected after SARS-CoV-2 vaccination. The sequence was collected from a human donor with COVID-19.

The DNA of the CDR3 is TGTGCCAGCAGTTACTCAGTCCTGGAGACTGAAGCTTTCTTT. This sequence encodes CASSYSVLETEAFF. This chain links TRBV6-5 with TRBJ1-1; unclear D gene. Trimming cost V 0 bases and J 5 bases, with 10 bases left between them. CDR3 length: 14 residues. Germline CDR1 MNHEY, CDR2 SVGAGI.